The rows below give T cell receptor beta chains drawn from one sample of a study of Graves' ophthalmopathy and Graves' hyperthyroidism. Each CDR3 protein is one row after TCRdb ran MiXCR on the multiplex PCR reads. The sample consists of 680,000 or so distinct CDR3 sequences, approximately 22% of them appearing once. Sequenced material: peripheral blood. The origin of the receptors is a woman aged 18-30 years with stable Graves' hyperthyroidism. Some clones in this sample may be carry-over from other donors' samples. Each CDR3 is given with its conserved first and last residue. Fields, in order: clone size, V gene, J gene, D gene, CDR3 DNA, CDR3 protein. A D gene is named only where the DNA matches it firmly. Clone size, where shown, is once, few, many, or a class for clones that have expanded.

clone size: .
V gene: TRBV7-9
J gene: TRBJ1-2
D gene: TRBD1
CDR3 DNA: TGTGCCAGCGGAAACGGACAGGGGAGTAACTATGGCTACACCTTC
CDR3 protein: CASGNGQGSNYGYTF

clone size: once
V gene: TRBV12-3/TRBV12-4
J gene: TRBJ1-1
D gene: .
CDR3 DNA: TGTGCCAGCAGTTTAAGCGGATTTGAAGCTTTCTTT
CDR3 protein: CASSLSGFEAFF

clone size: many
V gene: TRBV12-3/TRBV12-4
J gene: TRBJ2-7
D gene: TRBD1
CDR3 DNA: TGTGCCAGCAGTCCCCGAATGGGGACAGGGCCAAGGGTCTACGAGCAGTACTTC
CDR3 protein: CASSPRMGTGPRVYEQYF

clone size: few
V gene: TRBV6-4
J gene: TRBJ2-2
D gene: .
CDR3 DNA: TGTGCCAGCAGTGACTTCCCGGCCAACACGGAGCTGTTTTTT
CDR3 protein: CASSDFPANTELFF

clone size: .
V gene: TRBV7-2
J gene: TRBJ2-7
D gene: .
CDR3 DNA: TGTGCCAGCAGCTTCCGTAGGACGGGATACGAGCAGTACTTC
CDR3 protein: CASSFRRTGYEQYF

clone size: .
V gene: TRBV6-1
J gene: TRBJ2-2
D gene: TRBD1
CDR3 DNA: TGTGCCAGCAGTGAGGGACAGGGTAGTTCCGGGGAGCTGTTTTTT
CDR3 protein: CASSEGQGSSGELFF

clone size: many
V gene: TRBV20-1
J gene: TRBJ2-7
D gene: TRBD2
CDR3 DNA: TGCAGTGCTAGAGATGGCCTAGCGGGGAGCGAGCAGTACTTC
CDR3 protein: CSARDGLAGSEQYF

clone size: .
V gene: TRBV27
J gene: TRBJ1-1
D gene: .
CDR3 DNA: TGTGCCAGCAGTTTAGAAATTGAAGCTTTCTTT
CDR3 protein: CASSLEIEAFF

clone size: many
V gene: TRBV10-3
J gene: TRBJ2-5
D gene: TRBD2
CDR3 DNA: TGTGCCATCAGTGAACCTAGCGGGAGTGAGACCCAGTACTTC
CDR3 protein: CAISEPSGSETQYF

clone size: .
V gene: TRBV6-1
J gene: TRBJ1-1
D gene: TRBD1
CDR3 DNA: TGTGCCAGCAGTGAAGAGCAGGGGGCAGGAGCTGAAGCTTTCTTT
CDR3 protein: CASSEEQGAGAEAFF

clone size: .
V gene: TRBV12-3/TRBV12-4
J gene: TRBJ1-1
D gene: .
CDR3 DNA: TGTTCCAGCAGCCTTAGGCCGGCGAACACTGAAGCTTTCTTT
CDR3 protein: CSSSLRPANTEAFF

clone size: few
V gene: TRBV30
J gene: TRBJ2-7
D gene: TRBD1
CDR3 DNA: TGTGCCTGGAGTATGCTAACCGGGACAGGGAGCTCCTACGAGCAGTACTTC
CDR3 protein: CAWSMLTGTGSSYEQYF